This is a list of T cell receptor beta chains from one sample in a study of OX40 agonist ivuxolimab in advanced cancers. Method: immunoSEQ multiplex PCR; TCRdb's copy keeps in-frame clones and lacks some. The sample lists about 59,000 clones; around 87% were seen once. This sample comprised CD4+ or CD8+ T cells sorted from blood, obtained in a trial of the OX40 agonist ivuxolimab. The receptor source for this set is an adult with an advanced solid tumor such as melanoma, head and neck, liver or kidney cancer. CDR3s include the opening cysteine and the closing phenylalanine or tryptophan. Fields, in order: V gene, J gene, CDR3 protein.

>TRBV29-1|TRBJ1-2
CSVERLQPYGYTF
>TRBV25-1|TRBJ2-7
CASSDLYEQYF
>TRBV5-4|TRBJ2-7
CASSYRDREHYEQYF
>TRBV14|TRBJ2-7
CASSPWTDGLEQYF
>TRBV6-4|TRBJ2-5
CASSNRVRFKETQYF
>TRBV4-1|TRBJ2-1
CASRHPGGLAGGNISDEQFF
>TRBV15|TRBJ1-2
CATSRGGYGYTF
>TRBV9|TRBJ2-3
CASSPQRRGGHGDTQYF
>TRBV11-3|TRBJ2-5
CASSLAFGRLETQYF
>TRBV5-6|TRBJ1-2
CASSYLDREVEDGYTF
>TRBV7-8|TRBJ2-5
CASSLARQETQYF
>TRBV7-5|TRBJ2-5
CASSLAGRVETQYF
>TRBV6-6|TRBJ1-2
CASSPWTGSYGYTF
>TRBV11-2|TRBJ1-5
CASSLEGKGQPQHF
>TRBV5-1|TRBJ1-1
CASSLANPNTEAFF
>TRBV19|TRBJ2-3
CASSTTQGMVWTDTQYF
>TRBV6-6|TRBJ1-5
CASSFGQGYNQPQHF
>TRBV7-2|TRBJ2-7
CASSLAGGLYEQYF
>TRBV7-9|TRBJ2-3
CASSLASALNTQYF
>TRBV25-1|TRBJ1-2
CASSDQVWGYTF
>TRBV9|TRBJ2-7
CASSLLAGDSYEQYF
>TRBV10-3|TRBJ2-5
CAIKGASGEGTQYF
>TRBV18|TRBJ2-7
CASSPPGGHSYEQYF
>TRBV6-5|TRBJ2-7
CASTPASGISYEQYF
>TRBV2|TRBJ1-1
CATPSGVNTEAFF
>TRBV4-2|TRBJ1-2
CASSQDSRGAGYGYTF
>TRBV28|TRBJ2-6
CASSLAGANVLTF
>TRBV6-6|TRBJ2-7
CASFHSGGAGEQYF